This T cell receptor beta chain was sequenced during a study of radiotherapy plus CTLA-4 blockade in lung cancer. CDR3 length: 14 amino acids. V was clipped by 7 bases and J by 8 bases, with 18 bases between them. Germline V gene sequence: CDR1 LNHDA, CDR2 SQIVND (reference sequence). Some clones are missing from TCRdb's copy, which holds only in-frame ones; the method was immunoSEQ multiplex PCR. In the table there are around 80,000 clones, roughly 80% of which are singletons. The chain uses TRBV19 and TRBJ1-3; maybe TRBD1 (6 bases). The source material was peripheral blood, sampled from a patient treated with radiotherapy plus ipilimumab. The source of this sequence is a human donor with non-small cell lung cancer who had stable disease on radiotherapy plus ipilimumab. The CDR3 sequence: CASNMGHQEYTIYF. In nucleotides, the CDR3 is TGTGCCAGTAATATGGGACACCAGGAGTACACCATATATTTT.